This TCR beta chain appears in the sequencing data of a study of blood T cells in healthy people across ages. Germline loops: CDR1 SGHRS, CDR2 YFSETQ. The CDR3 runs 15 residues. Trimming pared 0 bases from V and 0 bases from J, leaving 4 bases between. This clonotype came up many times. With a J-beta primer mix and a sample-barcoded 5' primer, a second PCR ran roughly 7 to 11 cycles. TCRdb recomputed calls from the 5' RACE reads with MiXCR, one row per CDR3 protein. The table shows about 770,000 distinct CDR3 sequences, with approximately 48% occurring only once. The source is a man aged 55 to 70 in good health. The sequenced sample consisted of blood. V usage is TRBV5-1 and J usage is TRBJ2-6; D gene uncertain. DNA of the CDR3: TGCGCCAGCAGCTTGGGACACTCTGGGGCCAACGTCCTGACTTTC. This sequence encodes CASSLGHSGANVLTF.